This T cell receptor beta chain is from a study of blood T cells in healthy people across ages. This clonotype has a handful of counts. Next came a second PCR, run for about 6 to 12 cycles, which used a sample-barcoded 5' primer along with a J-beta primer mix. MiXCR, applied by TCRdb to the 5' RACE reads, yields one record per CDR3 protein. Of 800,000 to 1,300,000 distinct CDR3 sequences in the sample, around 27% were seen once. Isolated per sample were at least 6.5 million PBMCs. CDR1 and CDR2 from the germline V gene are MNHEY and SVGAGI. The V and J ends lost 10 bases and 4 bases respectively, with 13 bases between them. The CDR3 length is 12 residues. These data also featured in a second study, about T cells of mothers and their children.

This receptor was taken from a girl aged 2 to 10 in good health. Specimen: blood. The chain employs TRBV6-5 and TRBJ1-1; D might be TRBD1 (6 bases). The CDR3 nucleotides are TGTGCCACCTTAGAGGGGGGCACTGAAGCTTTCTTT. Translating it yields CATLEGGTEAFF.